This T cell receptor (beta chain) was captured by sequencing in a study of blood T cell repertoires in COVID-19. Study at large: Sites in the United States, Italy and Spain provided acute and convalescent COVID-19 samples. Nucleic acid was either cDNA or gDNA, and it came from T cells, B-cell-depleted T cells, or PBMCs.

Adults between about 18 and 95 years of age took part from more than 20 US areas. Cohort assignment relied on participant-reported clinical history. Here immunoSEQ multiplex PCR was the method, and the copy in TCRdb shows in-frame clones only, minus some. Among 200,000 to 250,000 clones listed, 82% were seen once. This CDR3 comprises 16 residues. Losses at the gene ends were 5 bases for V and 1 base for J; bases not matched to a gene: 9. Germline assignment: CDR1 MNHEY and CDR2 SMNVEV (reference sequence). The TCR sequence derives from an older woman who had recovered from COVID-19. The V gene is TRBV27, the J gene TRBJ2-7; the match to TRBD2 covers 9 bases. The sample consisted of PBMCs or T cells enriched from blood (not recorded which). CDR3 coding DNA: TGTGCCAGCAGTCTCCGGACTAGCGAAAAATCCTACGAGCAGTACTTC. Its protein product is CASSLRTSEKSYEQYF.